This TCR beta chain was recorded in a study of T cells in localized non-small cell lung cancer. Study observations and caveats: Of the top 100 tumor clones, median around 62 were in adjacent lung, 25 to 35 among its top 100. Longer overall survival was associated with a higher density of T cells in the blood.

As concerns this clone: The target antigen is unknown.

Sequencing was performed with immunoSEQ multiplex PCR; in TCRdb, only in-frame clones are kept and a portion is missing. The data contain about 40,000 clones, about 86% of them seen just once; the ten biggest clones take up under 7.5%. Germline CDR1 SEHNR, CDR2 FQNEAQ (reference sequence). V lost 6 bases and J lost 4, with 6 bases in between. The CDR3 spans 12 residues. The receptor was derived from a male donor aged 60 or over with stage II lung adenocarcinoma. V and J are TRBV7-9 and TRBJ2-2; no firm D call. The specimen was peripheral blood mononuclear cells, collected before any cancer treatment. The CDR3 DNA is TGTGCCAGCAGTCATAGCACCGGGGAGCTGTTTTTT. Translated, it gives CASSHSTGELFF.